The next 25 T cell receptor beta chains were all read from a single sample in a study of radiotherapy plus CTLA-4 blockade in lung cancer. Libraries were prepared by immunoSEQ multiplex PCR; TCRdb keeps only in-frame clonotypes and omits some of them. This sample carries tens of thousands of clones, approximately 84% of them seen once, and the ten largest clones take approximately 2%. Here the sequenced sample was peripheral blood, taken from a patient treated with radiotherapy plus ipilimumab. The receptors were sampled from a human donor with non-small cell lung cancer who had a partial response to radiotherapy plus ipilimumab.

This sequence joins TRBV28 and TRBJ1-5; possibly TRBD1 for D (5 bases). The CDR3 has 14 residues. Germline V gene data show CDR1 as MDHEN and CDR2 as SYDVKM. Trimming took 2 bases from V and 5 from J, leaving 10 bases between them. The CDR3 region is CASSLMEGYQPQHF. As DNA, the CDR3 is TGTGCCAGCAGTTTAATGGAGGGGTATCAGCCCCAGCATTTT.

In the case of this clone: One end of the junction varies from germline; a read error may be responsible. At the DNA level, this CDR3 is encoded by other sequences in the same sample as well. The genes are TRBV28 and TRBJ2-6; 7 bases match TRBD1. The CDR3 contains 17 residues. The germline gives CDR1 MDHEN, CDR2 SYDVKM. The CDR3 nucleotides read TGTGCCAGCAGTTTCTGGACAGGAGGCTCTGGAGCCAACGTCCTGACTTTC. Protein product: CASSFWTGGSGANVLTF. The entire variable domain, with the rest obtained from reference TRBV28 and TRBJ2-6, is as follows: DVKVTQSSRYLVKRTGEKVFLECVQDMDHENMFWYRQDPGLGLRLIYFSYDVKMKEKGDIPEGYSVSREKKERFSLILESASTNQTSMYLCASSFWTGGSGANVLTFGAGSRLTVL.

V and J are TRBV7-2 and TRBJ2-3; 8 bases are a match to TRBD2. CDR3 length: 17 amino acids. V trimming: 5 bases; J trimming: 2 bases; junction bases outside the gene matches: 12. Germline V gene lookup returns CDR1 SGHTA and CDR2 FQGNSA. CDR3 residues: CASSGEGSGSVTDTQYF. DNA of the CDR3: TGTGCCAGCAGCGGTGAAGGGAGCGGGAGTGTCACAGATACGCAGTATTTT.

The CDR3 bases are TGTGCCAGCATCAAACCGGGGGTTGGGACCGGGGAGCTGTTTTTT. Translating it yields CASIKPGVGTGELFF. The chain recombines TRBV7-2 with TRBJ2-2, with D tentatively TRBD2 (6 bases). This CDR3 is built from 15 residues. Germline V gene data show CDR1 as SGHTA and CDR2 as FQGNSA. V lost 7 bases, J lost 5 bases, and 17 bases lay in between.

The chain recombines TRBV23-1 with TRBJ2-7; 7 nucleotides line up with TRBD2. TRBV23-1 is recorded as an ORF, its role being uncertain. This CDR3 comprises 19 residues. J lost 3 bases, V lost 0 bases, and 17 bases had no gene match. For the CDR3, the DNA is TGCGCCAGCAGTCAATCGGATTCGGGAGGTGGTAGGGAGTTCTACGAGCAGTACTTC. Amino acid sequence: CASSQSDSGGGREFYEQYF.

V gene TRBV7-2 combines with J gene TRBJ2-1, with 8 bases identical to TRBD2. The V and J ends lost 5 bases and 4 bases, in that order; junction bases with no gene match: 13. The CDR3 contains 17 residues. The germline CDR1 and CDR2 sequences are SGHTA and FQGNSA. The CDR3 DNA sequence: TGTGCCAGCAGCGCGGCCAGGGGTAGCGGGAAGTACAATGAGCAGTTCTTC. Its translation is CASSAARGSGKYNEQFF.

The chain combines TRBV28 with TRBJ1-6; 9 bases align to TRBD1. The germline V gene has CDR1 MDHEN and CDR2 SYDVKM. CDR3 length: 14 residues. With 6 bases clipped from V and 9 bases from J, the junction kept 6 bases outside the gene matches. CDR3 sequence reads: CASRRQGVGSPLHF. In nucleotides, the CDR3 is TGTGCCAGCAGAAGACAGGGGGTAGGTTCACCCCTCCACTTT. The full variable domain, completed using reference TRBV28 and TRBJ1-6, is DVKVTQSSRYLVKRTGEKVFLECVQDMDHENMFWYRQDPGLGLRLIYFSYDVKMKEKGDIPEGYSVSREKKERFSLILESASTNQTSMYLCASRRQGVGSPLHFGNGTRLTVT.

This sequence joins TRBV14 and TRBJ1-5; 8 bases agree with TRBD1. This CDR3 region has 13 residues. J gave up 7 bases and V 5 bases, and 4 bases lay outside the gene matches. Per germline, CDR1 SGHDN and CDR2 FVKESK. The CDR3 region has the DNA TGTGCCAGCAGCTACGACAGGGGCCAGCCCCAGCATTTT. Encoded protein: CASSYDRGQPQHF.

A note on this clone: The final CDR3 position lacks the conserved phenylalanine or tryptophan, pointing to a likely read error. No DNA is shown, since the ends of the CDR3 on it are uncertain; the CDR3 is the one TCRdb lists. The chain is built from TRBV6-1 and TRBJ2-3; TRBD2 is the table's D call, not checked against the DNA. The CDR3 comprises 12 residues, both ends counted. The germline gives CDR1 MNHNS, CDR2 SASEGT. The chain's CDR3 is CASSGLGDPIPG.

The rearrangement joins TRBV28 to TRBJ2-5, with 11 bases matching TRBD2. The last part of the DNA fits TRBJ2-7 better; the J call may be wrong. The CDR3 has 16 amino acids. Germline assignment: CDR1 MDHEN and CDR2 SYDVKM. CDR3: CASNPAQLAGDHEQYF. The CDR3 bases are TGTGCCAGCAACCCTGCCCAACTAGCGGGAGACCACGAGCAGTACTTC.

This clone was detected only once. The chain recombines TRBV7-2 with TRBJ1-2; 7 nucleotides align to TRBD1. The CDR3 consists of 13 residues. Germline V lookup: CDR1 SGHTA, CDR2 FQGNSA. Trimming at V came to 5 bases and at J to 6 bases, leaving 6 bases not matched to a gene. The CDR3 coding sequence is TGTGCCAGCAGCCCTCTGACAGGGAATGGCTACACCTTC. Amino acid sequence: CASSPLTGNGYTF.

There are a few counts of this clone. This sequence joins TRBV28 and TRBJ1-3; 7 nucleotides agree with TRBD1. The CDR3 loop spans 14 amino acids. Germline CDR1 is MDHEN and CDR2 is SYDVKM. With 5 bases clipped from V and 0 bases from J, the junction kept 1 base outside the gene matches. CDR3 nucleotide sequence: TGTGCCAGCAGTACAGGGGTCTCTGGAAACACCATATATTTT. Amino acid sequence: CASSTGVSGNTIYF.

The rearrangement joins TRBV19 to TRBJ2-7; D is possibly TRBD1 (5 bases). CDR3 length: 12 amino acids. The V and J ends lost 3 bases and 6 bases respectively, with 9 bases between them. CDR1 is LNHDA, CDR2 SQIVND, per germline (reference sequence). CDR3 sequence: CASSIQGGEQYF. The CDR3 bases are TGTGCCAGTAGTATCCAGGGCGGCGAGCAGTACTTC.

The rearrangement joins TRBV19 to TRBJ1-1; D is ambiguous. CDR1 is LNHDA and CDR2 is SQIVND in the germline V gene (reference sequence). CDR3 size: 15 residues. Deletions cut 6 bases from V and 6 bases from J, with 20 bases between. The CDR3 here is CASSLGGLIPAEAFF. For the CDR3, the DNA is TGTGCCAGTAGCCTCGGCGGGCTCATTCCCGCTGAAGCTTTCTTT.

The chain links TRBV4-2 to TRBJ2-1, with 9 bases identical to TRBD2. CDR1 is LGHNA, CDR2 YNFKEQ, per germline. The CDR3 loop spans 15 amino acids. V dropped 1 base and J dropped 2; count of bases not matched to a gene: 0. The CDR3 protein is CASSQGGRAYNEQFF. The CDR3 nucleotides are TGTGCCAGCAGCCAAGGCGGGAGGGCCTACAATGAGCAGTTCTTC.

This clone was counted a single time. The V call is TRBV21-1, the J call TRBJ1-5; TRBD1 is the table's D call and was not checked against the DNA. TRBV21-1 is a listed pseudogene. The CDR3 has 19 residues. The CDR3 sequence is CASSITGTAKRNGNQPQHF. The CDR3 DNA reads as TGTGCCAGCAGCATCACCGGGACAGCGAAGCGTAATGGCAATCAGCCCCAGCATTTT.

Only one count was recorded for this clone. The J gene is TRBJ2-1, the V gene TRBV28, with D possibly matching TRBD2 (6 bases). Germline-derived CDR1 and CDR2 are MDHEN and SYDVKM. Trimming stripped 5 bases from V and 1 base from J, with 21 bases between. The CDR3 is 18 residues long. Here the CDR3 reads CASSTRLGRGFSYNEQFF. The CDR3 DNA reads TGTGCCAGCAGTACCCGCCTAGGGCGGGGCTTTTCCTACAATGAGCAGTTCTTC.

J is TRBJ1-2 and V is TRBV12-5, with D perhaps TRBD1 (6 bases). CDR3 size: 13 residues. Germline V gives CDR1 LGHNT, CDR2 FRNRAP. V lost 6 bases to trimming and J lost 4 bases, with 12 bases between them. CDR3 amino acids: CASGGEGGYGYTF. CDR3 nucleotide sequence: TGTGCTAGTGGGGGCGAAGGGGGCTATGGCTACACCTTC.

A remark on this clone: One end of the junction is discordant with germline, which a read error may explain. The sample holds other DNA sequences that translate to the same CDR3. The chain has TRBV27 and TRBJ2-2, with D perhaps matching TRBD2 (5 bases). The length of the CDR3 is 13 residues. Germline V gene sequence: CDR1 MNHEY, CDR2 SMNVEV (reference sequence). CDR3 bases: TGCGCCAGCAGTTTCCGGGGAGCCGGGGAGCTGTTTTTT. It encodes CASSFRGAGELFF.

The rearrangement uses TRBV28 and TRBJ2-5, with TRBD1 as a possible D gene (5 bases). The end of the DNA is better explained by TRBJ2-7, so the J call may be wrong. The CDR3 is 11 amino acids. Germline CDR1 reads MDHEN; CDR2 reads SYDVKM. Here the CDR3 DNA reads TGTGCCAGCAACAGGTACTACGAGCAGTACTTC. It yields the protein CASNRYYEQYF.

This clone was recorded once. The chain links TRBV6-5 to TRBJ1-2; D might be TRBD1 (6 bases). The CDR3 sequence is 15 residues long. Trimming took 4 bases from V and 3 from J, leaving 15 bases between them. CDR1 and CDR2 from the germline V gene are MNHEY and SVGAGI. The CDR3 DNA is TGTGCCAGCAGTTCGCGTACAGGGAACGACTATGGCTACACCTTC. Its translation: CASSSRTGNDYGYTF.

The CDR3 coding sequence is TGTGCCAGCAGTCGGGGGGCAAATAATGGCTACACCTTC. It yields the protein CASSRGANNGYTF. The rearrangement uses TRBV28 and TRBJ1-2; TRBD1 might be the D (6 bases). Germline CDR1 MDHEN, CDR2 SYDVKM. Trimming removed 5 bases at V and 6 bases at J, with 13 bases between. There are 13 residues in the CDR3.

The chain is built from TRBV27 and TRBJ2-7, with a tentative D call TRBD1 (5 bases). This CDR3 contains 14 residues. Germline V gene lookup returns CDR1 MNHEY and CDR2 SMNVEV (reference sequence). V lost 5 bases and J lost 3, with 14 bases in between. CDR3 sequence reads: CASSPRNRYYEQYV. Written as DNA, the CDR3 is TGTGCCAGCAGTCCTCGTAACAGGTACTACGAGCAGTACGTC.

The rearrangement joins TRBV6-6 to TRBJ2-2, with D possibly being TRBD2 (5 bases). Germline V gene lookup returns CDR1 MNHNY and CDR2 SVGAGI (reference sequence). There are 12 residues in the CDR3. V gave up 6 bases and J gave up 10 bases, with 12 bases separating them. CDR3: CASSSGGEELFF. The DNA for the CDR3 is TGTGCCAGCAGCTCCGGAGGTGAGGAGCTGTTTTTT.

The chain has TRBV27 and TRBJ2-3; 8 bases agree with TRBD2. The CDR3 has 18 residues. Germline V gene lookup returns CDR1 MNHEY and CDR2 SMNVEV (reference sequence). Unmatched junction bases numbered 19, after V lost 5 bases and J lost 6 bases. In nucleotides, the CDR3 is TGTGCCAGCAGTCGCCGACCGGGGCGGGAGGCCCTGGGGGATACGCAGTATTTT. Translating gives CASSRRPGREALGDTQYF.